Listed below are T cell receptor beta chains from one sample, sequenced in a study of T cell repertoires in cytomegalovirus infection. These receptors have no known antigen. From the reads, TCRdb called clonotypes with MiXCR, one entry per CDR3 protein. Of 700,000 to 900,000 distinct CDR3 sequences in the sample, 25% to 35% are singletons; the top ten hold about an eighth. Sequencing used cultured CD8+ T cells from PBMCs, obtained from culture after CMV antigen stimulation. These receptors originate from a human donor in good health (CMV status not recorded). Some clones in this sample may be carry-over from other donors' samples. Each CDR3 is given with its conserved first and last residue.

len: 14; j_gene: TRBJ1-2; v_gene: TRBV12-3/TRBV12-4; CDR3aa: CASHRPGIWGGYTF
len: 18; j_gene: TRBJ1-1; v_gene: TRBV4-2; CDR3aa: CASSQEILAADMNTEAFF
len: 13; j_gene: TRBJ2-7; v_gene: TRBV7-2; CDR3aa: CASSPQGGYEQYF
len: 14; j_gene: TRBJ1-2; v_gene: TRBV6-1; CDR3aa: CASSELQGGYGYTF
len: 17; j_gene: TRBJ2-7; v_gene: TRBV19; CDR3aa: CASSRTPTSGRPYEQYF
len: 13; j_gene: TRBJ1-1; v_gene: TRBV28; CDR3aa: CASSLFPNTEAFF
len: 16; j_gene: TRBJ2-1; v_gene: TRBV27; CDR3aa: CASSFKRGGKYNEQFF
len: 15; j_gene: TRBJ2-1; v_gene: TRBV7-6; CDR3aa: CASSSYSGGPNEQFF
len: 14; j_gene: TRBJ2-5; v_gene: TRBV12-3/TRBV12-4; CDR3aa: CASRPQGRQETQYF
len: 16; j_gene: TRBJ2-1; v_gene: TRBV7-6; CDR3aa: CASSLEAMSSYNEQFF
len: 14; j_gene: TRBJ2-1; v_gene: TRBV28; CDR3aa: CASEGRGVYNEQFF
len: 15; j_gene: TRBJ1-2; v_gene: TRBV7-8; CDR3aa: CASTLRSQLHYGYTF
len: 15; j_gene: TRBJ2-1; v_gene: TRBV10-3; CDR3aa: CAIGTVDPRGNEQFF
len: 16; j_gene: TRBJ1-4; v_gene: TRBV6-1; CDR3aa: CASSRVWSATNEKLFF
len: 16; j_gene: TRBJ2-7; v_gene: TRBV18; CDR3aa: CASSPPISGLAYEQYF
len: 13; j_gene: TRBJ1-2; v_gene: TRBV20-1; CDR3aa: CSARDQTQGGYTF
len: 16; j_gene: TRBJ2-1; v_gene: TRBV9; CDR3aa: CASSPPTGITHNEQFF
len: 14; j_gene: TRBJ1-4; v_gene: TRBV20-1; CDR3aa: CSAREPGRKEKLFF
len: 14; j_gene: TRBJ2-5; v_gene: TRBV27; CDR3aa: CASSLTEDQETQYF
len: 14; j_gene: TRBJ2-5; v_gene: TRBV7-6; CDR3aa: CASIHDRGQETQYF
len: 11; j_gene: TRBJ1-1; v_gene: TRBV12-3/TRBV12-4; CDR3aa: CATRVGTEAFF
len: 14; j_gene: TRBJ1-6; v_gene: TRBV20-1; CDR3aa: CSAVQRSYNSPLHF
len: 11; j_gene: TRBJ2-1; v_gene: TRBV6-2/TRBV6-3; CDR3aa: CASSDSGEQFF
len: 17; j_gene: TRBJ2-5; v_gene: TRBV6-6; CDR3aa: CASTFTAHSMVGETQYF
len: 15; j_gene: TRBJ2-2; v_gene: TRBV20-1; CDR3aa: CSARVGRGYTGELFF
len: 14; j_gene: TRBJ2-7; v_gene: TRBV29-1; CDR3aa: CSVGGGGPPYEQYF
len: 14; j_gene: TRBJ2-1; v_gene: TRBV3-1; CDR3aa: CASGLAGGPLEQFF
len: 12; j_gene: TRBJ2-7; v_gene: TRBV6-5; CDR3aa: CASKAGTYEQYF
len: 15; j_gene: TRBJ1-5; v_gene: TRBV19; CDR3aa: CASSPRGQGDQPQHF
len: 14; j_gene: TRBJ2-1; v_gene: TRBV27; CDR3aa: CASTPSTAGNEQFF
len: 13; j_gene: TRBJ1-2; v_gene: TRBV7-8; CDR3aa: CASSAIWGQPNTF
len: 15; j_gene: TRBJ1-5; v_gene: TRBV6-1; CDR3aa: CASSSTGRSNQPQHF
len: 12; j_gene: TRBJ2-5; v_gene: TRBV5-6; CDR3aa: CASSFGWETQYF
len: 14; j_gene: TRBJ1-1; v_gene: TRBV12-3/TRBV12-4; CDR3aa: CASSRTGWDTEAFF
len: 14; j_gene: TRBJ2-1; v_gene: TRBV2; CDR3aa: CASLSGGTYNEQFF
len: 14; j_gene: TRBJ1-2; v_gene: TRBV27; CDR3aa: CASRELTGDYGYTF
len: 15; j_gene: TRBJ1-1; v_gene: TRBV7-6; CDR3aa: CASRSTTGTNTEAFF
len: 14; j_gene: TRBJ2-7; v_gene: TRBV6-2/TRBV6-3; CDR3aa: CASSLTGEWYEQYF
len: 15; j_gene: TRBJ2-3; v_gene: TRBV7-4; CDR3aa: CASSWGLYFTDTQYF
len: 15; j_gene: TRBJ1-5; v_gene: TRBV29-1; CDR3aa: CSVGPGTGGNQPQHF
len: 14; j_gene: TRBJ2-1; v_gene: TRBV12-3/TRBV12-4; CDR3aa: CASSLGLAKDEQFF
len: 15; j_gene: TRBJ2-6; v_gene: TRBV27; CDR3aa: CASSFRGAGANVLTF
len: 15; j_gene: TRBJ2-1; v_gene: TRBV4-1; CDR3aa: CASSQGQGGPNEQFF
len: 14; j_gene: TRBJ2-3; v_gene: TRBV12-3/TRBV12-4; CDR3aa: CASSLGSARDTQYF
len: 18; j_gene: TRBJ2-1; v_gene: TRBV2; CDR3aa: CASRETGPPHSSYNEQFF
len: 15; j_gene: TRBJ2-2; v_gene: TRBV19; CDR3aa: CASSLTAANTGELFF
len: 14; j_gene: TRBJ2-5; v_gene: TRBV7-9; CDR3aa: CANSLGRQMWTQYF